These 9 T cell receptor beta chains originate from one sample sequenced in a study of early T cells in non-severe SARS-CoV-2 infection. TCRdb reprocessed the 5' RACE reads with MiXCR, giving one entry per CDR3 protein. The repertoire holds about 44,000 distinct CDR3 sequences, with approximately 6.1% as singletons. The specimen was whole blood, collected at baseline. The origin of the receptors is an adult who was a healthcare worker with PCR-confirmed SARS-CoV-2 infection or an uninfected control (not recorded which).

This clonotype was counted ten times or more. The rearrangement uses TRBV28 and TRBJ2-7; possibly TRBD2 for D (5 bases). Germline V gene data show CDR1 as MDHEN and CDR2 as SYDVKM. The CDR3 has 14 amino acids. V was clipped by 5 bases and J by 1 base, with 12 bases between them. CDR3 amino acids: CASSITRGSYEQYF. CDR3 nucleotide sequence: TGTGCCAGCAGTATCACCCGGGGATCCTACGAGCAGTACTTC.

The J gene is TRBJ2-1, the V gene TRBV6-2 or TRBV6-3; D may be TRBD2 (5 bases). The CDR3 contains 13 residues. The germline gives CDR1 MNHEY, CDR2 SVGEGT. V was cut by 6 bases and J by 6 bases, with 12 bases left in between. The CDR3 region is CASRDSAGNEQFF. In DNA form, the CDR3 reads TGTGCCAGCAGGGACTCGGCGGGCAATGAGCAGTTCTTC.

This clonotype was picked up a small number of times. This chain links TRBV9 with TRBJ2-2, with 11 bases aligning to TRBD1. The CDR3 runs to 19 residues. Unmatched junction bases numbered 13, after V lost 0 bases and J lost 6 bases. The germline CDR1 and CDR2 sequences are SGDLS and YYNGEE. CDR3 nucleotides: TGTGCCAGCAGCGTAGATCTTGGACAGGGGGCGCAAAGTGCCGGGGAGCTGTTTTTT. This encodes CASSVDLGQGAQSAGELFF.

This clonotype was detected ten times or more. This chain connects TRBV11-2 to TRBJ1-3; D not certain. Germline CDR1 reads SGHAT; CDR2 reads FQNNGV. V gave up 2 bases and J gave up 2 bases, with 7 bases separating them. The CDR3 is 14 residues long. The CDR3, as DNA: TGTGCCAGCAGCTTAATGCCGGCTGGAAACACCATATATTTT. This gives the protein CASSLMPAGNTIYF.

This clonotype was seen ten or more times. The chain joins TRBV7-9 to TRBJ1-4; no reliable D call. The CDR3 extends over 15 amino acids. CDR1 SEHNR and CDR2 FQNEAQ come from the germline V gene (reference sequence). Trimming removed 3 bases from V and 6 bases from J, with 14 bases in between. CDR3 sequence: CASSFGPASDEKLFF. CDR3 in DNA: TGTGCCAGCAGCTTTGGTCCCGCCTCAGATGAAAAACTGTTTTTT.

This clonotype was observed many times. The chain combines TRBV7-6 with TRBJ1-3, with a weak D call TRBD1 (5 bases). CDR1 is SGHVS, CDR2 FNYEAQ, per germline. V lost 5 bases to trimming and J lost 2 bases, with 16 bases between them. The CDR3 sequence is 16 residues long. Here the CDR3 reads CASSAGLSGTGNTIYF. The CDR3, as DNA: TGTGCCAGCAGCGCAGGGCTTTCGGGGACTGGAAACACCATATATTTT.

This clonotype has ten or more counts. The CDR3 region is CASTLGLADVTSTDTQYF. In nucleotides, the CDR3 is TGTGCCAGCACCCTTGGACTAGCGGACGTAACTAGCACAGATACGCAGTATTTT. The J gene is TRBJ2-3, the V gene TRBV21-1; the DNA was not used to check the table's D call, TRBD2. TRBV21-1 is described as a pseudogene. There are 18 residues in the CDR3.

The table lists this clonotype with many counts. This rearrangement joins TRBV12-3 or TRBV12-4 to TRBJ2-2; 7 bases match TRBD1. This CDR3 region has 15 residues. The ends lost 1 base at V and 2 bases at J; junction bases unmatched: 1. The CDR3 nucleotides are TGTGCCAGCAGTTTAGACAGGGGTAACACCGGGGAGCTGTTTTTT. This encodes CASSLDRGNTGELFF.

This clonotype appeared a few times. The chain uses TRBV6-5 and TRBJ2-7; 14 nucleotides line up with TRBD2. The CDR3 loop spans 15 amino acids. CDR1 MNHEY and CDR2 SVGAGI come from the germline V gene. V dropped 6 bases and J dropped 2; count of bases not matched to a gene: 3. The CDR3 reads CASRQTSGRAYEQYF. The CDR3 region has the DNA TGTGCCAGCAGACAGACTAGCGGGAGGGCCTACGAGCAGTACTTC.